This T cell receptor beta chain emerged from a study of CD8+CD57+ T cells in acquired aplastic anemia (dated by TCRdb to between 2017 and 2018). General notes on the study: On average, sorted CD4+ and CD8+ cells yielded 3 to 4 ug of extracted DNA, with a range of about 0.18 to 27.4 ug. A CD8+CD57+ expansion meant a frequency higher than the mean frequency seen in healthy subjects. What the work shows at the level of the full study, not this receptor alone: Patients and healthy controls showed no significant difference in CD8+ Simpson's diversity (P=0.060). Around 27 CD8+ CDR3 sequences were shared between patients and controls but appeared highly expressed in patients and within their immunodominant clones.

Profiling of TCR beta VDJ combinations and CDR3 sequences used genomic DNA as the template. An Illumina HiSeq 2000 was used for TCR repertoire sequencing. From the authors' description of their analysis: TRBV/TRBJ rearrangement plots, CDR3 size and DJ length profiles, and Simpson's diversity index were used to evaluate the repertoires. The most abundant DNA sequence in the deep sequencing data was defined as the immunodominant clone. CDR3 amino acid sequences were checked for sharing between subjects and were compared against published repertoires and the VDJdb database. TCRdb ran its own pipeline on the public reads, namely fastp trimming at Q25 and MiXCR clone calling, and kept in-frame beta chains. Under each unique CDR3 protein, matching rows form one entry showing the most common genes and DNA. TCRdb's processing, not the authors' own work, is the source of the V and J calls. For this sample the table gives 400,000 to 600,000 distinct CDR3 sequences, of which less than 35% were detected only once. The ten top clones hold less than 0.85% of the sample.

Flow cytometry had shown CD8+CD57+ cell expansion in the patients selected for sequencing. Every patient had severe acquired aplastic anemia, diagnosed using the International Study of Aplastic Anemia and Agranulocytosis and Camitta criteria. No therapy had been received by the patients at the time of blood sampling. TCR repertoires of sorted CD4+ and CD8+ blood T cells from severe aplastic anemia patients and healthy subjects were deep-sequenced in the study. Patients were enrolled under clinicaltrials.gov protocols 00001620, 01623167, 00001397, 00071045, 00081523 and 00961064 in the USA. Ficoll-Paque density gradient centrifugation was used to isolate peripheral blood mononuclear cells. Before DNA extraction, CD4+ and CD8+ T cells were sorted with FACS or magnetic beads. As for this clonotype: Its antigen remains undetermined. Per-nucleotide qualities are absent, and no much larger clonotype sits a single base away.

At the junction V is shortened by 2 bases and J by 8 bases; bases outside the gene matches: 6. CDR1 and CDR2 were assigned from the germline V gene as MNHEY and SVGEGT. The CDR3 sequence holds 14 residues, the cysteine and phenylalanine included. The sequence is cut down to CDR3 DNA, 42 bases in frame from base 1. The sample comprised sorted CD4+, CD8+, or CD8+CD57+ T cells (not recorded which) from PBMCs. The sequence was obtained from a human donor with aplastic anemia. In this chain, TRBV6-2 or TRBV6-3 is recombined with TRBJ1-2; TRBD1 fits 9 bases in the junction. The sequenced DNA: TGTGCCAGCAGTTACGAGGACAGGGGATACGGCTACACCTTC. This gives the protein CASSYEDRGYGYTF.